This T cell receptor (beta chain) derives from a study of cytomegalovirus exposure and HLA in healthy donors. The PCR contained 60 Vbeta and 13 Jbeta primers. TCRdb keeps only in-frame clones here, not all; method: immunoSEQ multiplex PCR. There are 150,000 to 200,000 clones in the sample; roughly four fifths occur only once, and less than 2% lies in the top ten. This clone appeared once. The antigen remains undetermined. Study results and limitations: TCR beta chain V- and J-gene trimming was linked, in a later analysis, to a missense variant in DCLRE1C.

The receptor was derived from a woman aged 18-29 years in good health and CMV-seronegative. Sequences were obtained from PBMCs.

The CDR3 DNA is TGTGCCAGCGGGTTGAGGACTAGCGGGATGGGAAGCTCCTACAATGAGCAGTTCTTC. This gives the protein CASGLRTSGMGSSYNEQFF. J is TRBJ2-1 and V is TRBV11-2, with 12 bases that match TRBD2. Germline assignment: CDR1 SGHAT and CDR2 FQNNGV. V lost 8 bases and J lost 0; bases outside the gene matches: 14. The CDR3 length is 19 residues.